This T cell receptor beta chain was profiled in a study of cytomegalovirus exposure and HLA in healthy donors (dated by TCRdb to the late 2010s). At the level of the whole study: The 700 or so repertoires of the first cohort and the approximately 130 validation repertoires were produced on the same platform, according to a later analysis. Besides the first cohort of 666 subjects, a separate validation cohort made up of over 100 different subjects was used. High-throughput TCR immunosequencing, statistical association of individual TCRs with disease status, and machine learning were combined to predict cytomegalovirus infection status. The aim of the study was to test whether cataloging public T cell receptors could identify signatures of past pathogen exposure. Study-wide findings and limitations: Cytomegalovirus status was reported to be diagnosed by the classifier with high specificity and sensitivity in both the original and validation cohorts. A later analysis had no HLA typing for the validation cohort, so co-occurrence there was scored across all 110 or so repertoires. While some public TCRs were present in many individuals, most TCR sequences turned up only very rarely across donors. In vitro tests confirmed that three of the cytomegalovirus-associated TCR beta chains recognize cytomegalovirus antigens. A total of 150 or so TCR beta chains were listed by the study as associated with cytomegalovirus. The authors suggested that the approach could potentially be generalized to other disease states and immunological phenotypes. In a later analysis, TCRs clustered in the first cohort were found to also tend to co-occur in the 120 or so validation repertoires, with 85% to 95% of cluster scores above 0.

Libraries were prepared through the immunoSEQ multiplex PCR assay. Concerning the study's data processing: A statistical classification framework was built to diagnose cytomegalovirus status from the catalog of TCR beta chain sequences. TCRdb carries this immuneACCESS record with in-frame sequences only. Its versions omit some clonotypes, under half of them owing to an unresolved V gene in the studies checked, with the rest unexplained. V, J and clone size were drawn from that table, and D and trimming were deduced from the DNA. The sample table contains 45,000 to 70,000 clones; only one count was recorded for more than 80% of them. Jointly, the top ten make up less than 6% of the sample. The donors belonged to the validation cohort of over a hundred subjects, which was separate from the roughly 700-subject first cohort. Remarks on this clone: Its antigen is currently not known. Per-base quality was not reported, and no clone a single base away is much larger than it.

This TCR came from a woman under 30 in good health and CMV-seronegative. Sequencing used PBMCs.

The nucleotide sequence reads TGTGCCAGCAACAGAAACGGGGCTGAAGCTTTCTTT. Translated, it gives CASNRNGAEAFF. This receptor chain uses TRBV5-6 and TRBJ1-1; the D gene cannot be resolved reliably. Measured from the cysteine to the phenylalanine, the CDR3 is 12 residues long. Only the CDR3 part of the read is kept: 36 bases, read in frame from the first base. Per the germline V gene, SGHDT is the CDR1 and YYEEEE is the CDR2. A distance of 12 bases separates the germline ends of V and J, which lose 6 bases and 6 bases respectively. When the CDR3 is completed using the reference TRBV5-6 and TRBJ1-1 genes on either side, the full variable domain is DAGVTQSPTHLIKTRGQQVTLRCSPKSGHDTVSWYQQALGQGPQFIFQYYEEEERQRGNFPDRFSGHQFPNYSSELNVNALLLGDSALYLCASNRNGAEAFFGQGTRLTVV.